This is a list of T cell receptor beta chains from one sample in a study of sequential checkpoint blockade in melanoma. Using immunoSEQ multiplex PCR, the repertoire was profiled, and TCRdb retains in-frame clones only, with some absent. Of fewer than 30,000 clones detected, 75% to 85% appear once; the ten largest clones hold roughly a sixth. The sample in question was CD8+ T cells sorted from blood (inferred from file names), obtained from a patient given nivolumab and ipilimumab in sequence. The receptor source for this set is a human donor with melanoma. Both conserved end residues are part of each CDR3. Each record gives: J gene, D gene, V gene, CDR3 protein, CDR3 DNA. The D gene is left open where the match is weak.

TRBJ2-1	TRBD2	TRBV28	CASSWTSGLYNEQFF	TGTGCCAGCAGCTGGACTAGCGGCCTCTACAATGAGCAGTTCTTC
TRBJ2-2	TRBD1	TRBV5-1	CASSIGQGRTGELFF	TGCGCCAGCAGCATCGGACAGGGGCGAACCGGGGAGCTGTTTTTT
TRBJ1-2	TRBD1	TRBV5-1	CASSSDRGNYGYTF	TGCGCCAGCAGCTCCGACAGGGGGAACTATGGCTACACCTTC
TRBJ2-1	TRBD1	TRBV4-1	CASSQEGQGTYNEQFF	TGCGCCAGCAGCCAAGAAGGACAGGGAACCTACAATGAGCAGTTCTTC
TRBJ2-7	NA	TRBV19	CASSIQDRAYEQYF	TGTGCCAGTAGTATACAGGACAGAGCTTACGAGCAGTACTTC
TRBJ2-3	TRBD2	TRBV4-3	CASSQGEGLGTDTQYF	TGCGCCAGCAGCCAAGGGGAAGGACTAGGTACAGATACGCAGTATTTT
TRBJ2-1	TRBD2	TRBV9	CASSAALAGGDNEQFF	TGTGCCAGCAGCGCGGCTCTAGCGGGAGGGGACAATGAGCAGTTCTTC
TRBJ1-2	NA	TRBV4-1	CASSPRGSQTFYGYTF	TGCGCCAGCAGCCCGAGGGGGTCACAAACCTTCTATGGCTACACCTTC
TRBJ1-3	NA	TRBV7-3	CASSLSAGTGNTIYF	TGTGCCAGCAGCTTAAGTGCAGGGACTGGAAACACCATATATTTT
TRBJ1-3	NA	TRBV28	CASSLDSSGNTIYF	TGTGCCAGCAGTTTAGACAGCTCTGGAAACACCATATATTTT
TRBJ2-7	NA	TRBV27	CASSLSSGGEQYF	TGTGCCAGCAGTTTAAGCTCCGGGGGCGAGCAGTACTTC
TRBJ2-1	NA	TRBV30	CAWSGPESYYNEQFF	TGTGCCTGGAGTGGTCCCGAGTCCTACTACAATGAGCAGTTCTTC
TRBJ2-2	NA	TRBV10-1	CATHPSWAQIHTGELFF	TGCGCCACCCACCCTTCATGGGCCCAGATCCACACCGGGGAGCTGTTTTTT